This T cell receptor beta chain was captured by sequencing in a study of prognosis after radiotherapy for stage I lung cancer. Starting from genomic DNA, TCR beta CDR3 was amplified through two-round multiplex PCR. Primers specific to each TRBV and TRBJ gene were used in first-round PCR. Universal primers were used for second-round PCR. TCRdb passed the multiplex PCR reads through MiXCR, listing each CDR3 protein once. The repertoire holds about 14,000 distinct CDR3 sequences, with about 27% as singletons. Node negativity on CT and PET/CT was present in all patients, alongside an absence of prior chemotherapy, radiotherapy or other malignancies. On two occasions, one at each of two time points, 5.5 to 7 milliliters of peripheral blood were drawn. Overall study findings and caveats: When patients developed distant metastases, their Shannon entropy after stereotactic body radiation therapy was lower.

This clonotype has at least ten counts. No antigen is known for it. Sequenced here: PBMCs, sampled before or after stereotactic body radiation therapy (not recorded which). The sequence was obtained from a donor over 45 with non-small cell lung cancer.

In DNA form, the CDR3 reads TGTGCCAGCAGTGTTGGCAGGAGCTCTAACTATGGCTACACCTTC. Translated, it gives CASSVGRSSNYGYTF. V gene TRBV2 combines with J gene TRBJ1-2; D remains ambiguous. The CDR3 has 15 residues. Trimming took off 4 bases at V and 0 bases at J, with 12 bases between the two ends. Germline CDR1 is SNHLY and CDR2 is FYNNEI.